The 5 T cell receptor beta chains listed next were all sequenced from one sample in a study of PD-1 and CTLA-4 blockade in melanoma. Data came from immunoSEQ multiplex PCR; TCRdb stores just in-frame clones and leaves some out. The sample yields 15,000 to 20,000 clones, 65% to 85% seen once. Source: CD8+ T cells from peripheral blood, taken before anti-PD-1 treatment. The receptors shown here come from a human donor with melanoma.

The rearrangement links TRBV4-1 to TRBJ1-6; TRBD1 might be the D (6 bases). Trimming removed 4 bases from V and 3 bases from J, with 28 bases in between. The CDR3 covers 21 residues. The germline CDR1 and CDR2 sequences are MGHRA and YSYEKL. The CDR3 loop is CASSPNPSRYRDNIYNSPLHF. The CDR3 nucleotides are TGCGCCAGCAGCCCCAACCCCTCGCGTTACAGGGACAATATCTATAATTCACCCCTCCACTTT.

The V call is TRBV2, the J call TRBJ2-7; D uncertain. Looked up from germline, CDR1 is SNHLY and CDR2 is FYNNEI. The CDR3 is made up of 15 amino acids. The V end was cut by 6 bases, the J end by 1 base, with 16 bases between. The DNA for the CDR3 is TGTGCCAGCAGCCCCCCAGTTACAGATTCCTACGAGCAGTACTTC. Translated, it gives CASSPPVTDSYEQYF.

Here the CDR3 DNA reads TGTGCCAGCAGTTCAGGGCTCAATCAGCCCCAGCATTTT. Translating gives CASSSGLNQPQHF. The rearrangement uses TRBV27 and TRBJ1-5; a weak D match, TRBD1 (5 bases). The V and J ends lost 4 bases and 3 bases respectively, with 7 bases between them. Germline V gene sequence: CDR1 MNHEY, CDR2 SMNVEV (reference sequence). CDR3 length: 13 residues.

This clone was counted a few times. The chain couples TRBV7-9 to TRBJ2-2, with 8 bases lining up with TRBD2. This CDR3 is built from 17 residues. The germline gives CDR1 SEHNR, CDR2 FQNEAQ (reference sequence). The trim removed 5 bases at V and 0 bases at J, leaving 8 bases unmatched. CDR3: CASSPAGGRSNTGELFF. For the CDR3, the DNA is TGTGCCAGCAGCCCCGCGGGCGGGAGGTCGAACACCGGGGAGCTGTTTTTT.

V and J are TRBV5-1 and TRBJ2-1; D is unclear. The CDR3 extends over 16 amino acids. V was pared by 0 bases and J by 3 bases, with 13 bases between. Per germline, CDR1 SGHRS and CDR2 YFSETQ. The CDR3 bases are TGCGCCAGCAGCTTGGAAGGAGCCTACTACTACAATGAGCAGTTCTTC. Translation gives CASSLEGAYYYNEQFF.